The entry that follows covers one T cell receptor beta chain sequence. Its target is not known. This sample is part of a study of CD4 T cells in relation to SARS-CoV-2 and coronaviruses. Findings and caveats of the study: Crossreactive clones expanded significantly less to SARS-CoV-2 than monoreactive clones. This crossreactivity analysis covered spike protein alone, no other viral proteins.

Unexposed donor CD4+ T cells date from about 2011-2018, before the COVID-19 pandemic. The cells were cultured for roughly 11 days before CD4+ T cells were isolated. Cells permitting, SARS-CoV-2 S/N and four cold-coronavirus spikes were tested on unexposed-donor CD4+ T cells. About 2 million PBMCs per well were cultured with around 10 IU/ml IL-2. Using immunoSEQ multiplex PCR, the repertoire was profiled, and TCRdb retains in-frame clones only, with some absent. Here the sample spans some 20,000 clones, more than 65% being singletons. Sequenced input: CD4+ T cells from PBMCs, cultured in vitro. This TCR was recovered from a human donor in good health.

DNA for the CDR3: TGCGCCAGCAGCCAAGACCCGTACCTAGCGACTTTTTACAATGAGCAGTTCTTC. This sequence encodes CASSQDPYLATFYNEQFF. The rearrangement links TRBV4-3 to TRBJ2-1, with D perhaps matching TRBD2 (6 bases). V lost 0 bases, J lost 4 bases, and 19 bases lay in between. The CDR3 spans 18 residues. Germline CDR1 LGHNA, CDR2 YSLEER.